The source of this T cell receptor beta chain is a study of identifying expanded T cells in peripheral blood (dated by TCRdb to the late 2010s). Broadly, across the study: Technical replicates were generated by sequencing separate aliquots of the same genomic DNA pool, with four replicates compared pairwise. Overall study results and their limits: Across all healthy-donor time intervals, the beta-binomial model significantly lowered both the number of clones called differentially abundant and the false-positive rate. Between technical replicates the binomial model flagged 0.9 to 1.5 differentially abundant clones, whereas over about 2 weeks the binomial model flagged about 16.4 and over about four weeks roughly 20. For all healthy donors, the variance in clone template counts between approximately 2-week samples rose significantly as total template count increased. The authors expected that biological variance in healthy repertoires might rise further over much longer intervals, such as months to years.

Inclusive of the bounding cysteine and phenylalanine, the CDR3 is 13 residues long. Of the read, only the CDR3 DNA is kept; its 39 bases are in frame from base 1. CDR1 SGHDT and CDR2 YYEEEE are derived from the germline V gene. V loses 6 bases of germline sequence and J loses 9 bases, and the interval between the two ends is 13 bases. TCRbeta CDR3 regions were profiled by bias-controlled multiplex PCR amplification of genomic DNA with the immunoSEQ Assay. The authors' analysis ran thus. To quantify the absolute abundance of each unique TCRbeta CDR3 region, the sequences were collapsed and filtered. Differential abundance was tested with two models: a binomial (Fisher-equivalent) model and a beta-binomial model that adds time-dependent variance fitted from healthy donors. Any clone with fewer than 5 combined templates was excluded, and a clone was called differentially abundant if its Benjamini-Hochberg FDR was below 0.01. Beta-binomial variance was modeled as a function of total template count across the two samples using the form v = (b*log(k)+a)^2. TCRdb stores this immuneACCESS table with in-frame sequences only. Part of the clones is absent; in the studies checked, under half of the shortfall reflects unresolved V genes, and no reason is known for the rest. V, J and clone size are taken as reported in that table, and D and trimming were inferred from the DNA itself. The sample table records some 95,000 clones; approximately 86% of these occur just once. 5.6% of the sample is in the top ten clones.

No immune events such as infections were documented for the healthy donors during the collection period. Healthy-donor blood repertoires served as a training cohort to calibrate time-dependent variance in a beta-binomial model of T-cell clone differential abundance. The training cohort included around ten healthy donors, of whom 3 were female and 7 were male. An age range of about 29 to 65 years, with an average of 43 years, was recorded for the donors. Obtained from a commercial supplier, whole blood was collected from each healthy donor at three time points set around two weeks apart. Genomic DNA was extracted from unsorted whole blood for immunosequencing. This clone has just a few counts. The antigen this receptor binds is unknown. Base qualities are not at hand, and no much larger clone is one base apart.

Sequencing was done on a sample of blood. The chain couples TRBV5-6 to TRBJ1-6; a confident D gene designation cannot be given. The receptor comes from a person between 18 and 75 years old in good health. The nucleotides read TGTGCCAGCAACAAACGGGATTTTTCACCCCTCCACTTT. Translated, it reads CASNKRDFSPLHF.